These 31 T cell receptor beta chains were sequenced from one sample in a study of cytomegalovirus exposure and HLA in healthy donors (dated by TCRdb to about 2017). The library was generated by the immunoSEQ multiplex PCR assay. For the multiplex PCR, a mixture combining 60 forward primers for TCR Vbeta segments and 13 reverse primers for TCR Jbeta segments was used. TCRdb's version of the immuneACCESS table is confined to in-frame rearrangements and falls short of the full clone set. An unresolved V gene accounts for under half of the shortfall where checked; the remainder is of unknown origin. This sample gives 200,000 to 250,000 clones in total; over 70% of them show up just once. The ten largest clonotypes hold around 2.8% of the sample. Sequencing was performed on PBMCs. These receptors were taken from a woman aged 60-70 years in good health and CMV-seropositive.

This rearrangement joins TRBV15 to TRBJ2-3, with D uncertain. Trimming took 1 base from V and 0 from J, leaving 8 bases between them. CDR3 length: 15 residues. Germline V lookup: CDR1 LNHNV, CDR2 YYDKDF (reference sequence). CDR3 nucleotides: TGTGCCACCAGCAGAGTCGGTACTAGCACAGATACGCAGTATTTT. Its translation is CATSRVGTSTDTQYF.

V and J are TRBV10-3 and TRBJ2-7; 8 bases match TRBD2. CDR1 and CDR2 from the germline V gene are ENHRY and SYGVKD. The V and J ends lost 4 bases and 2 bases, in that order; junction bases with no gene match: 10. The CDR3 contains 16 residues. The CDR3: CAISAHLAGNPYEQYF. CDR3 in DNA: TGTGCCATCAGTGCGCACCTAGCGGGTAACCCCTACGAGCAGTACTTC.

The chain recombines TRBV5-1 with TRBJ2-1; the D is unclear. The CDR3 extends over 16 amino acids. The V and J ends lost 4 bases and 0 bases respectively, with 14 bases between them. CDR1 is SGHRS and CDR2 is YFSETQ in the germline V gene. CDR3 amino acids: CASSLDPPSSYNEQFF. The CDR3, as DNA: TGCGCCAGCAGCCTGGACCCCCCTAGCTCCTACAATGAGCAGTTCTTC.

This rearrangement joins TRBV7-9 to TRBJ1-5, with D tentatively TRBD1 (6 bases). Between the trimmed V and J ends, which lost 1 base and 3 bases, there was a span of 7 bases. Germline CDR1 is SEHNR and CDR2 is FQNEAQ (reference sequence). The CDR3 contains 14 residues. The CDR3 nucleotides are TGTGCCAGCAGCTTAGGACAGGTCAATCAGCCCCAGCATTTT. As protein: CASSLGQVNQPQHF.

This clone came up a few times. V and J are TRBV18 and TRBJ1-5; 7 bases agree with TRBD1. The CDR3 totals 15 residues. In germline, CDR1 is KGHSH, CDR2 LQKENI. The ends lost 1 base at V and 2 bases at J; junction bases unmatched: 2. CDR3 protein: CASSPQGAGNQPQHF. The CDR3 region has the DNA TGTGCCAGCTCACCACAGGGGGCCGGCAATCAGCCCCAGCATTTT.

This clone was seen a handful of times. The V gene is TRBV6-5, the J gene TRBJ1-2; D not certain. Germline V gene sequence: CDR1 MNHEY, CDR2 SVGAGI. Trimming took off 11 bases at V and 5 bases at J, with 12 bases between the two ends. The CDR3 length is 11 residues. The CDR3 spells CACRGKYGYTF. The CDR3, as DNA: TGTGCCTGCCGAGGGAAGTATGGCTACACCTTC.

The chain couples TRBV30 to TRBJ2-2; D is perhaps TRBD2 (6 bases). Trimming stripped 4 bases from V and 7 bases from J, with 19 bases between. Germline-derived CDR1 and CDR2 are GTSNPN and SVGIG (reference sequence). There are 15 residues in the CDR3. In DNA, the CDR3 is TGTGCCTGGACCGCGGCGGGGTATCATAGCGGGGAGCTGTTTTTT. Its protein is CAWTAAGYHSGELFF.

DNA for the CDR3: TGTGCCTGGCGTTCTAGCTCCTACGAGCAGTACTTC. This encodes CAWRSSSYEQYF. The chain is built from TRBV30 and TRBJ2-7; unclear D gene. Per the germline V gene, CDR1 is GTSNPN and CDR2 is SVGIG (reference sequence). The length of the CDR3 is 12 residues. Trimming took off 5 bases at V and 0 bases at J, with 8 bases between the two ends.

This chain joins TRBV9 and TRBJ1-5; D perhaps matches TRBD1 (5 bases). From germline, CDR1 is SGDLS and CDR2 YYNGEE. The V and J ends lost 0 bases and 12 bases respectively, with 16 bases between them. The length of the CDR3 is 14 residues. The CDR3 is CASSVGQGDRNQHF. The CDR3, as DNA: TGTGCCAGCAGCGTAGGCCAGGGTGACCGCAACCAGCATTTT.

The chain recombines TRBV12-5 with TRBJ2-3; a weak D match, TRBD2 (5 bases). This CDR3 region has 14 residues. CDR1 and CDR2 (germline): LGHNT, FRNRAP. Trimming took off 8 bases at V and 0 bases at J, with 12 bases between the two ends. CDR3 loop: CASHRGYSTDTQYF. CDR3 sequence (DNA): TGTGCTAGTCACCGCGGGTATAGCACAGATACGCAGTATTTT.

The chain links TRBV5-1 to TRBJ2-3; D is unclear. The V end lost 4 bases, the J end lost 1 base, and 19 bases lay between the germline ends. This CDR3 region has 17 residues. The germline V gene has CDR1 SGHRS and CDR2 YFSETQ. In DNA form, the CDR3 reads TGCGCCAGCAGCCCACAAGCCATACTGCAGGGCACAGATACGCAGTATTTT. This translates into CASSPQAILQGTDTQYF.

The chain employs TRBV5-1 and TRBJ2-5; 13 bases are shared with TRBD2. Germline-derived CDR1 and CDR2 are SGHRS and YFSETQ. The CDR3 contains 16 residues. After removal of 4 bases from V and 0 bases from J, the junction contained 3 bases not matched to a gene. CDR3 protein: CASSPGTSGNQETQYF. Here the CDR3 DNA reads TGCGCCAGCAGCCCAGGGACTAGCGGGAACCAAGAGACCCAGTACTTC.

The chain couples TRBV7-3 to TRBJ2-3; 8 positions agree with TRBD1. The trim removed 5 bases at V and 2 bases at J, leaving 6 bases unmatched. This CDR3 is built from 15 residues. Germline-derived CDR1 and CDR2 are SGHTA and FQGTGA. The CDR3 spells CASSLRTGNTDTQYF. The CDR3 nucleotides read TGTGCCAGCAGCCTCCGGACAGGGAACACAGATACGCAGTATTTT. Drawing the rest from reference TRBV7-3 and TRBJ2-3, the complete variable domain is GAGVSQTPSNKVTEKGKYVELRCDPISGHTALYWYRQSLGQGPEFLIYFQGTGAADDSGLPNDRFFAVRPEGSVSTLKIQRTERGDSAVYLCASSLRTGNTDTQYFGPGTRLTVL.

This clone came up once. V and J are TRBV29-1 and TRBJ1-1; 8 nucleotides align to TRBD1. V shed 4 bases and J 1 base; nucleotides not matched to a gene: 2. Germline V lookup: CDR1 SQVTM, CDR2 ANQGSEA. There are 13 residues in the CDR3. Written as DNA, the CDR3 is TGCAGCGTTGTAGACAGGGGGAACACTGAAGCTTTCTTT. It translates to CSVVDRGNTEAFF.

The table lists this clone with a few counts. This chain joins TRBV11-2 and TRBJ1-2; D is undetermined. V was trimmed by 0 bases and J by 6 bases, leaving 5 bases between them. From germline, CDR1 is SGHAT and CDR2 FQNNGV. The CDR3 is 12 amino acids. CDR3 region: CASSLDRNGYTF. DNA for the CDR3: TGTGCCAGCAGCTTAGACAGAAATGGCTACACCTTC.

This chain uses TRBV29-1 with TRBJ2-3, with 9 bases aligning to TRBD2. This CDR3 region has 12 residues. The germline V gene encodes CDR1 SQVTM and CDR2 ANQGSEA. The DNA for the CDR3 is TGCAGAGCGGGGGGCAGGGAAGATACGCAGTATTTT. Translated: CRAGGREDTQYF.

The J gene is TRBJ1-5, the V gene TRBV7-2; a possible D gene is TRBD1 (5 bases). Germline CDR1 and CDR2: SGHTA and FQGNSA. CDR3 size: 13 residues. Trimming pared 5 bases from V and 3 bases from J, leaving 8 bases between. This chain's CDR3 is CASSRGYNQPQHF. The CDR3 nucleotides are TGTGCCAGCAGCCGGGGGTACAATCAGCCCCAGCATTTT.

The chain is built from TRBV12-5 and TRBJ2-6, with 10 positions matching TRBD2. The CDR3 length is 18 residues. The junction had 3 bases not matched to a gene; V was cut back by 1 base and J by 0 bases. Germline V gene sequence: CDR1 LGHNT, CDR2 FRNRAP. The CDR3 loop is CASGLDPSGSSGANVLTF. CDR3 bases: TGTGCTAGTGGTTTGGATCCTAGCGGGAGCTCTGGGGCCAACGTCCTGACTTTC.

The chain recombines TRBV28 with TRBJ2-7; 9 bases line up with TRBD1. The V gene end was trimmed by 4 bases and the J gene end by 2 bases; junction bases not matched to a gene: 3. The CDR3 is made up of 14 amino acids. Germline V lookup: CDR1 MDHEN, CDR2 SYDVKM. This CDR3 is CASSYGTGPYEQYF. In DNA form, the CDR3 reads TGTGCCAGCAGTTACGGGACAGGGCCCTACGAGCAGTACTTC.

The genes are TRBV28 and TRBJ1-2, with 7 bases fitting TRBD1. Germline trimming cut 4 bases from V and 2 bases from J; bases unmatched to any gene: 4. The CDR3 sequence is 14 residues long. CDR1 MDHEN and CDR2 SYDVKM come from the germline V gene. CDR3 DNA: TGTGCCAGCAGTTCCCAACAGGGGAACTATGGCTACACCTTC. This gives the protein CASSSQQGNYGYTF.

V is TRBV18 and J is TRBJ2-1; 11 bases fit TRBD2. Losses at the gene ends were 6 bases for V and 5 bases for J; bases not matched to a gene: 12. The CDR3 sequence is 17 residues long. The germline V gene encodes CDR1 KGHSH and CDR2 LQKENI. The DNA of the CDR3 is TGTGCCAGCTCGCGGGCACCCGGGACTAGCGGCAACAATGAGCAGTTCTTC. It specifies CASSRAPGTSGNNEQFF. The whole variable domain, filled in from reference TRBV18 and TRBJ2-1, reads NAGVMQNPRHLVRRRGQEARLRCSPMKGHSHVYWYRQLPEEGLKFMVYLQKENIIDESGMPKERFSAEFPKEGPSILRIQQVVRGDSAAYFCASSRAPGTSGNNEQFFGPGTRLTVL.

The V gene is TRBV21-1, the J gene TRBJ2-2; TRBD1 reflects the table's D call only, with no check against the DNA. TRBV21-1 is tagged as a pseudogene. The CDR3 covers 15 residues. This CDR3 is CARLLGQGAGGELFF. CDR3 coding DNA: TGTGCCAGATTATTGGGACAGGGGGCAGGCGGGGAGCTGTTTTTT.

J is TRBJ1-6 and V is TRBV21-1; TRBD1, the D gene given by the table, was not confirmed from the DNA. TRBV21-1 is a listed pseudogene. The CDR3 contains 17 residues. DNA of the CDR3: TGTGCCAGCAGCACCCGGGGACAGGGGTCTTCCTGGGGACCCCTCCACTTT. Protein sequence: CASSTRGQGSSWGPLHF.

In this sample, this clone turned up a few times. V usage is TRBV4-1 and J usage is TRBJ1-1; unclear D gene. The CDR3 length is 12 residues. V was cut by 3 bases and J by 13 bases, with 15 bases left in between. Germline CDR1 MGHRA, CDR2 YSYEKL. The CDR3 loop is CASSQDEGRGFF. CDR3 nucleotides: TGCGCCAGCAGCCAGGACGAGGGTCGGGGTTTCTTT.

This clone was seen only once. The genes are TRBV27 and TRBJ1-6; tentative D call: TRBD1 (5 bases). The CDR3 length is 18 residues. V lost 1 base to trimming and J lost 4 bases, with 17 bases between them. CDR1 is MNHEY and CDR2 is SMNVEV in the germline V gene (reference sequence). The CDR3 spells CASSLYQGRDSYNSPLHF. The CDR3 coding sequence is TGTGCCAGCAGTTTATATCAGGGCCGGGACTCTTATAATTCACCCCTCCACTTT.

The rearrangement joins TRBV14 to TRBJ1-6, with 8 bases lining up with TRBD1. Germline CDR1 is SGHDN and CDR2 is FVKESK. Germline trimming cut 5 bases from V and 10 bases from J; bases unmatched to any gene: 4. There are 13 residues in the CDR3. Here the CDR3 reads CASSGQGRSPLHF. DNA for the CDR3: TGTGCCAGCAGCGGACAGGGCCGGTCACCCCTCCACTTT.

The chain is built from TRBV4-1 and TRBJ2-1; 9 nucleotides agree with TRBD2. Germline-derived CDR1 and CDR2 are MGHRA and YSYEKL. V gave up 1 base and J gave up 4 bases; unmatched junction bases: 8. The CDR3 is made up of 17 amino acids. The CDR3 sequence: CASSQVALAGRYNEQFF. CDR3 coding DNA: TGCGCCAGCAGCCAAGTGGCGCTAGCGGGAAGATACAATGAGCAGTTCTTC.

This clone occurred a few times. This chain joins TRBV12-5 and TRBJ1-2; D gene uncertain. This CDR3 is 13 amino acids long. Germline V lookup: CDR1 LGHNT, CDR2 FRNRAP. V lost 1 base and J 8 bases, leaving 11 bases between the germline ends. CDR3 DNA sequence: TGTGCTAGTGGTTTGGGACATCGCTTGGGCTACACCTTC. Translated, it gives CASGLGHRLGYTF.

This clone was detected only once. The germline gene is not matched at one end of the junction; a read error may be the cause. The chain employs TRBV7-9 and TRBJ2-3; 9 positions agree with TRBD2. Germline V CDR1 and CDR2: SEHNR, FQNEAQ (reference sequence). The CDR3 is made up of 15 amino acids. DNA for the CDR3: TGTTCCAGCATCAAGAGACTAGCGGGCACAGATACGCAGTATTTT. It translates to CSSIKRLAGTDTQYF.

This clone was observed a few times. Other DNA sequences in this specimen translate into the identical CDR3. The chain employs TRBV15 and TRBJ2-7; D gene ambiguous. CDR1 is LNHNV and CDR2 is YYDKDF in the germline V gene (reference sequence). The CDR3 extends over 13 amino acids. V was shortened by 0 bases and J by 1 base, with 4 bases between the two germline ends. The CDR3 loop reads CATSRDRSYEQYF. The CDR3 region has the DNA TGTGCCACCAGCAGAGACAGATCCTACGAGCAGTACTTC.

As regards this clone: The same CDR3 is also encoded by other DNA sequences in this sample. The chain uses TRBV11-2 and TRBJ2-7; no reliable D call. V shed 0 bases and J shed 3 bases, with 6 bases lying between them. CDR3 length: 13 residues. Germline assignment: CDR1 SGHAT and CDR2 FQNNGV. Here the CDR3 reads CASSLDRVYEQYF. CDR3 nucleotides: TGTGCCAGCAGCTTAGATAGAGTCTACGAGCAGTACTTC.